These 9 T cell receptor beta chains originate from one sample sequenced in a study of T cell changes during pregnancy in multiple sclerosis. Sequenced by immunoSEQ multiplex PCR; TCRdb stores in-frame clones only, minus some. The sample yields some 80,000 clones, about 91% seen once. The sample consisted of peripheral blood, taken before pregnancy. All receptors come from a female donor with multiple sclerosis, enrolled in a pregnancy study.

The chain carries TRBV5-6 and TRBJ1-6; D may be TRBD1 (5 bases). The CDR3 extends over 14 amino acids. The V gene lost 7 bases and the J gene lost 6 bases, with 14 bases spanning the gap. Germline V gene data show CDR1 as SGHDT and CDR2 as YYEEEE. The CDR3 here is CASALSGINSPLHF. Here the CDR3 DNA reads TGTGCCAGCGCATTATCAGGGATTAATTCACCCCTCCACTTT.

The J gene is TRBJ1-5, the V gene TRBV9; D is possibly TRBD1 (5 bases). Germline V gene data show CDR1 as SGDLS and CDR2 as YYNGEE. Trimming cost V 0 bases and J 4 bases, with 8 bases left between them. The CDR3 length is 14 residues. In DNA form, the CDR3 reads TGTGCCAGCAGCGTAGGGGCAGGGAATCAGCCCCAGCATTTT. This gives the protein CASSVGAGNQPQHF.

This clone was found once. The chain is built from TRBV6-1 and TRBJ2-5; D may be TRBD1 (6 bases). V dropped 8 bases and J dropped 3 bases, with 7 bases sitting between them. Germline CDR1 reads MNHNS; CDR2 reads SASEGT. CDR3 size: 11 residues. CDR3 DNA sequence: TGTGCCAGCCAGGGGAAAGAGACCCAGTACTTC. It codes for CASQGKETQYF.

This CDR3 is CASGGAGEQYF. DNA for the CDR3: TGTGCCAGCGGGGGGGCAGGGGAGCAGTACTTC. V gene TRBV2 combines with J gene TRBJ2-7; D is perhaps TRBD2 (7 bases). Germline values: CDR1 SNHLY, CDR2 FYNNEI. The CDR3 has 11 residues. V shed 8 bases and J shed 7 bases, with 12 bases lying between them.

The J gene is TRBJ1-5, the V gene TRBV10-3, with 7 positions matching TRBD1. V was pared by 2 bases and J by 2 bases, with 3 bases of the junction left unmatched. This CDR3 region has 15 residues. Germline V gene data show CDR1 as ENHRY and CDR2 as SYGVKD. The DNA of the CDR3 is TGTGCCATCAGTGAGGGTACAGGGGGCAATCAGCCCCAGCATTTT. It translates to CAISEGTGGNQPQHF.

CDR3 coding DNA: TGCGCCAGCAGCCGAACCGCTAGCGGGGGGTTGTTAAATGAGCAGTTCTTC. Encoded protein: CASSRTASGGLLNEQFF. This chain uses TRBV4-1 with TRBJ2-1; 11 positions agree with TRBD2. The V gene's germline CDR1 is MGHRA and CDR2 YSYEKL. CDR3 length: 17 residues. Trimming at V came to 4 bases and at J to 7 bases, leaving 12 bases not matched to a gene.

The V and J genes are TRBV5-4 and TRBJ1-1; D is ambiguous. The V gene lost 9 bases and the J gene lost 1 base, with 13 bases spanning the gap. The germline gives CDR1 SGHNT, CDR2 YYREEE (reference sequence). This CDR3 is 13 amino acids long. CDR3 DNA sequence: TGTGCCACCGGGAAGTTGGGGAACACTGAAGCTTTCTTT. Protein sequence: CATGKLGNTEAFF.

The chain employs TRBV5-1 and TRBJ1-1, with D unresolved. The CDR3 extends over 13 amino acids. Germline CDR1 and CDR2: SGHRS and YFSETQ. Trimming took off 4 bases at V and 0 bases at J, with 7 bases between the two ends. The CDR3: CASSPVMNTEAFF. In DNA form, the CDR3 reads TGCGCCAGCAGCCCGGTGATGAACACTGAAGCTTTCTTT. Complete variable domain (other parts from reference TRBV5-1 and TRBJ1-1): KAGVTQTPRYLIKTRGQQVTLSCSPISGHRSVSWYQQTPGQGLQFLFEYFSETQRNKGNFPGRFSGRQFSNSRSEMNVSTLELGDSALYLCASSPVMNTEAFFGQGTRLTVV.

This clone showed up just a few times. The chain joins TRBV5-5 to TRBJ2-7, with D perhaps matching TRBD2 (5 bases). Germline V gene lookup returns CDR1 SGHKS and CDR2 YYEKEE (reference sequence). V lost 4 bases and J lost 3, with 14 bases in between. The CDR3 loop spans 14 amino acids. The DNA for the CDR3 is TGTGCCAGCAGCCCCGGACTTTCTCACTACGAGCAGTACTTC. Protein product: CASSPGLSHYEQYF. Filled out from reference TRBV5-5 and TRBJ2-7, the complete variable domain reads DAGVTQSPTHLIKTRGQQVTLRCSPISGHKSVSWYQQVLGQGPQFIFQYYEKEERGRGNFPDRFSARQFPNYSSELNVNALLLGDSALYLCASSPGLSHYEQYFGPGTRLTVT.